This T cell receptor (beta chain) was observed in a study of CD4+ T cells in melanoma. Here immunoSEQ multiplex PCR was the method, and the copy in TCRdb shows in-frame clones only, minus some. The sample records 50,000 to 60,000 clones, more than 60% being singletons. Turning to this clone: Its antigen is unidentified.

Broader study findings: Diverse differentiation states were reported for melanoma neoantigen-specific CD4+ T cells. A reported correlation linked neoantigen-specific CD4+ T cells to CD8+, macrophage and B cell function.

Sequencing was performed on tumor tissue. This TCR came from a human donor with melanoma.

The CDR3 region has the DNA TGTGCCAGCAGAGGACTAGCGGTCAATGAGCAGTTCTTC. It codes for CASRGLAVNEQFF. V gene TRBV11-2 combines with J gene TRBJ2-1, with 10 bases fitting TRBD2. Germline V gives CDR1 SGHAT, CDR2 FQNNGV. The CDR3 loop spans 13 amino acids. V gave up 6 bases and J gave up 6 bases; unmatched junction bases: 2.